The 8 T cell receptor beta chains given below trace back to one sample, sequenced in a study of HIV-infected children after antiretroviral therapy interruption. The treatment is: PENTA 11 planned treatment interruption arm or continuous ART arm. Unique molecular identifiers were included in an RNA-based 3' RACE TCR library. TCRdb re-called the 3' RACE reads through MiXCR, storing one row per CDR3 protein. The sample includes 35,000 to 50,000 distinct CDR3 sequences, over 6% of them seen just once. The starting material was CD45RA+ CD4+ T cells from PBMCs, pooled from several time points, obtained from a donor given antiretroviral therapy, either interrupted or continuous. The subset: naive CD4+ CD45RA+ CD45RO- T cells. The receptors here all came from a pool of human donors with HIV.

This clonotype was counted ten times or more. This sequence joins TRBV15 and TRBJ2-1; TRBD2 agrees at 7 bases. In germline, CDR1 is LNHNV, CDR2 YYDKDF (reference sequence). The CDR3 covers 14 residues. CDR3 nucleotides: TGTGCTAGCAGCCTGGGGGGGAACTATGCTGAGCAGTTCTTC. This gives the protein CASSLGGNYAEQFF.

Concerning this clonotype itself: The germline gene is not matched at one end of the junction; a read error may be the cause. This chain links TRBV6-6 with TRBJ2-5; a possible D gene is TRBD2 (7 bases). Germline values: CDR1 MNHNY, CDR2 SVGAGI (reference sequence). The CDR3 is 15 amino acids. The CDR3: CASGDNRLGGLEQYF. The CDR3 DNA follows: TGTGCCAGCGGTGATAACAGACTGGGGGGGCTTGAACAGTACTTT.

This clonotype was found a few times. J is TRBJ1-4 and V is TRBV20-1; D possibly corresponds to TRBD1 (6 bases). The V gene's germline CDR1 is DFQATT and CDR2 SNEGSKA (reference sequence). This CDR3 has 16 amino acids. V lost 5 bases, J lost 4 bases, and 20 bases lay in between. The CDR3 nucleotides read TGCAGTGCTCCGAGAACAGGGATGGGGCTTAATGAAAAACTGTTTTTT. This translates into CSAPRTGMGLNEKLFF.

This clonotype was detected ten times or more. One end of the junction fails to match germline, which may point to a read error. The chain uses TRBV2 and TRBJ1-2; D call uncertain. The germline V gene has CDR1 SNHLY and CDR2 FYNNEI. This CDR3 comprises 14 residues. This chain's CDR3 is CASGDRASNSDYTF. As DNA, the CDR3 is TGTGCCAGCGGTGATAGGGCATCAAACTCCGACTACACCTTC.

The chain is built from TRBV13 and TRBJ2-1; D is possibly TRBD1 or TRBD2 (5 bases each). The CDR3 has 19 residues. The germline V gene encodes CDR1 PRHDT and CDR2 FYEKMQ (reference sequence). Trimming pared 3 bases from V and 7 bases from J, leaving 28 bases between. The chain's CDR3 is CASSFGPSGTSFRGNEQFF. DNA for the CDR3: TGTGCCAGCAGCTTTGGCCCCTCAGGGACGTCCTTTCGAGGAAATGAGCAGTTCTTC.

This chain connects TRBV11-2 to TRBJ2-3; D is ambiguous. This CDR3 region has 14 residues. Germline CDR1 is SGHAT and CDR2 is FQNNGV. Trimming stripped 5 bases from V and 6 bases from J, with 15 bases between. The CDR3 sequence is CASSRTDPADTQYF. The CDR3 DNA reads as TGTGCCAGCAGCCGAACCGACCCCGCGGATACGCAGTATTTT.

This clonotype was seen ten or more times. This chain connects TRBV11-2 to TRBJ2-7; TRBD1 is a possible D gene (5 bases). Germline loops: CDR1 SGHAT, CDR2 FQNNGV. This CDR3 region has 15 residues. V was trimmed by 1 base and J by 6 bases, leaving 16 bases between them. The CDR3 sequence: CASSLAAQGITEQYF. The DNA of the CDR3 is TGTGCCAGCAGCTTAGCTGCTCAGGGTATAACCGAGCAGTACTTC. The variable domain in full, completed from reference TRBV11-2 and TRBJ2-7, reads EAGVAQSPRYKIIEKRQSVAFWCNPISGHATLYWYQQILGQGPKLLIQFQNNGVVDDSQLPKDRFSAERLKGVDSTLKIQPAKLEDSAVYLCASSLAAQGITEQYFGPGTRLTVT.

There are many counts of this clonotype. A much larger clone is a single base away; this may be a read error. As DNA, the CDR3 is TGTGCCAGCAGTTTTGTCGGGACAGGGGTTGGGCAGTACTTC. Amino acid sequence: CASSFVGTGVGQYF. The chain carries TRBV27 and TRBJ2-7, with 10 nucleotides matching TRBD1. The CDR3 has 14 residues. CDR1 is MNHEY and CDR2 is SMNVEV in the germline V gene (reference sequence). V trimming: 3 bases; J trimming: 9 bases; junction bases outside the gene matches: 8.